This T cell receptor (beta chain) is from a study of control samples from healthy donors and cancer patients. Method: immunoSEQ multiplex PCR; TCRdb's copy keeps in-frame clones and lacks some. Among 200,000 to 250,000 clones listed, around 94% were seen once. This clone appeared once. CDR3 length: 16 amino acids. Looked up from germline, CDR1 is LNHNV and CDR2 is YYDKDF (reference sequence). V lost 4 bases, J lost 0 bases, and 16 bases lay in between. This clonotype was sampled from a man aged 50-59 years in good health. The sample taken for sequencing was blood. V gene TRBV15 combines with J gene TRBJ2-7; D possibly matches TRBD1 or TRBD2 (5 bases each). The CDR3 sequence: CATSIHRTGSSYEQYF. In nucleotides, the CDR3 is TGTGCCACCAGCATCCACAGGACGGGGAGCTCCTACGAGCAGTACTTC.